This T cell receptor (beta chain) stems from a study of blood T cells in healthy people across ages. Study details: Template-switching capture recovered about one barcoded beta molecule per two T cells. General study results and limits: With unsorted PBMCs, a conclusive comparison of naive versus antigen-experienced cells was not possible.

For every donor, a draw yielded roughly 10 milliliters of peripheral blood. There are a few counts of this clonotype. The antigen is undetermined. Through a sample-barcoded 5' primer and a J-beta primer mix, a second PCR was run for roughly 6 to 12 cycles. TCRdb analysed the 5' RACE reads with MiXCR anew, one entry per CDR3 protein. The table includes hundreds of thousands of distinct CDR3 sequences, approximately 52% detected once. The CDR3 has 10 amino acids. V lost 5 bases and J 11 bases, leaving 12 bases between the germline ends. Germline assignment: CDR1 SQVTM and CDR2 ANQGSEA. This clonotype originated in a woman older than 75 in good health. Source material: blood. This chain uses TRBV29-1 with TRBJ1-1; D perhaps matches TRBD1 (6 bases). The CDR3 region is CSVQQGLAFF. The CDR3 DNA follows: TGCAGCGTTCAACAGGGTTTGGCTTTCTTT.